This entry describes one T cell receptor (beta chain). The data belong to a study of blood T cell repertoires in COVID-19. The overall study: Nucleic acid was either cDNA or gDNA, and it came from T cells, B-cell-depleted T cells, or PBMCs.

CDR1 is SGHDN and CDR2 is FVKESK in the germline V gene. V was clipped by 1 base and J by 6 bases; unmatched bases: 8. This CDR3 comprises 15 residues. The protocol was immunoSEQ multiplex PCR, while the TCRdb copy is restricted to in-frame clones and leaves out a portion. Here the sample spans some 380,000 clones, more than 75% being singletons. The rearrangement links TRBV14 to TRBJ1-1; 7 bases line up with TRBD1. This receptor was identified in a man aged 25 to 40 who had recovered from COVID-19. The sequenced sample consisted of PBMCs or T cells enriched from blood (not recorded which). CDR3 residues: CASSQATGEGSEAFF. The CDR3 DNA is TGTGCCAGCAGCCAAGCCACAGGGGAAGGATCTGAAGCTTTCTTT.